The T cell receptor (beta chain) described here comes from a study of regulatory T cells in long-lasting Graves disease. The authors built TCR beta libraries using iRepertoire HTBI primers and Arm-PCR of CDR3 regions. TCRdb independently ran MiXCR on the multiplex PCR reads; one entry per CDR3 protein. The sample includes approximately 400,000 distinct CDR3 sequences, more than 20% of them seen just once. The CDR3 has 14 amino acids. CDR1 is MDHEN and CDR2 is SYDVKM in the germline V gene. The V and J ends lost 6 bases and 8 bases, in that order; junction bases with no gene match: 9. This clonotype was recorded at least ten times. Specified time point: persistent/refractory GD, antithyroid drugs over 5 years with positive TRAb. The TCR library was prepared using RNA isolated from PBMCs. The diagnosis of Graves' disease used American Thyroid Association guidelines.

This chain links TRBV28 with TRBJ1-4; 7 positions agree with TRBD1. This specimen consisted of peripheral blood mononuclear cells (PBMCs), obtained when the disease was refractory, from a patient treated with antithyroid drugs. The clonotype comes from a woman between 40 and 50 years old with Graves disease. The CDR3 loop is CASSQTGIQEKLFF. In nucleotides, the CDR3 is TGTGCCAGCAGCCAGACAGGGATACAAGAAAAACTGTTTTTT.